This T cell receptor beta chain was documented in a study of brain T cells in children with intractable seizures. The sequenced cases were selected for having the highest brain T cell transcript signatures. Concerning this clone itself: Antigen unknown.

Study-wide results and caveats: Clones missing pre-surgery may reflect undersampling of that blood sample.

Profiled with immunoSEQ multiplex PCR; TCRdb holds only in-frame clones, not every one. The sample has 110,000 or so clones, 85% to 95% seen once. The CDR3 has 14 amino acids. J gave up 10 bases and V 2 bases, and 5 bases lay outside the gene matches. CDR1 SGHRS and CDR2 YFSETQ come from the germline V gene. V usage is TRBV5-1 and J usage is TRBJ2-1; 11 bases match TRBD2. This clonotype was sampled from a boy under three years old with hemimegalencephaly and intractable seizures. The sample was peripheral blood, taken at surgery. Written as DNA, the CDR3 is TGCGCCAGCAGCTTCGTACTAGCGGGAGAGGAGCAGTTCTTC. It encodes CASSFVLAGEEQFF.